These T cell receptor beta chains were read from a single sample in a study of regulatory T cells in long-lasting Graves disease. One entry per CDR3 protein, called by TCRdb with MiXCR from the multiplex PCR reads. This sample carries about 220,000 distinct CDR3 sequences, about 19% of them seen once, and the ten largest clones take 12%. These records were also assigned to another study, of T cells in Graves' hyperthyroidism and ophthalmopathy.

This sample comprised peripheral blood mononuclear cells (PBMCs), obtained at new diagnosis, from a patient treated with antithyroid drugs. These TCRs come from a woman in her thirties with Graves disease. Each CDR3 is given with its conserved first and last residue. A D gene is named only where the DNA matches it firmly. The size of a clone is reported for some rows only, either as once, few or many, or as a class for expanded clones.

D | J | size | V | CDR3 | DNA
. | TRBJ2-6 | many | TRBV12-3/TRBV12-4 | CASSPLTSGANVLTF | TGTGCCAGCAGTCCGTTGACCTCTGGGGCCAACGTCCTGACTTTC
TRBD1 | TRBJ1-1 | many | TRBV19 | CASIGPIQGAALNTEAFF | TGTGCCAGTATAGGCCCCATACAGGGGGCGGCGCTGAACACTGAAGCTTTCTTT
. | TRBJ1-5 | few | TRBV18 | CASSADRSNLPQHF | TGTGCCAGCTCCGCCGACAGGTCCAATCTGCCCCAGCATTTT
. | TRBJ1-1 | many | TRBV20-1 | CSASTGLLGEAFF | TGCAGTGCTTCAACAGGCCTGCTGGGTGAAGCTTTCTTT
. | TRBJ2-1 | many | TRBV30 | CAWSVSPPRPNNEQFF | TGTGCCTGGAGTGTTTCCCCCCCCAGACCCAACAATGAGCAGTTCTTC
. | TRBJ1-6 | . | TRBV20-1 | CSARDSPQGWQPLHF | TGCAGTGCTAGAGATTCCCCTCAGGGTTGGCAACCCCTCCACTTT
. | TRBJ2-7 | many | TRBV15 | CATSREGAASYEQYF | TGTGCCACCAGCAGAGAAGGGGCGGCCTCCTACGAGCAGTACTTC
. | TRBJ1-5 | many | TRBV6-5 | CASSYSTTGLGSNQPQHF | TGTGCCAGCAGTTACTCGACCACTGGCTTAGGGAGCAATCAGCCCCAGCATTTT
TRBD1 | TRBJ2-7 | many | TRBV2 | CASTERQGTYEQYF | TGTGCCAGCACTGAGAGACAGGGTACCTACGAGCAGTACTTC
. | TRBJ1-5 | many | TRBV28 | CASSLGGRGVQPQHF | TGTGCCAGCAGTTTGGGCGGGAGGGGAGTTCAGCCCCAGCATTTT
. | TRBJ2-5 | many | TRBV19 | CASSSLGSVGETQYF | TGTGCCAGTAGTTCCCTCGGTAGCGTGGGAGAGACCCAGTACTTC
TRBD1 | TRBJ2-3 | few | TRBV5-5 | CASSLEGAHRDTQYF | TGTGCCAGCAGCTTGGAGGGGGCGCATCGAGATACGCAGTATTTT
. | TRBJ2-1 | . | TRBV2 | CASSALESSYNEQFF | TGTGCCAGCAGTGCGCTGGAGAGCTCCTACAATGAGCAGTTCTTC
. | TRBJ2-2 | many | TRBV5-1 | CASSVGFTGELFF | TGCGCCAGCAGTGTGGGGTTCACCGGGGAGCTGTTTTTT
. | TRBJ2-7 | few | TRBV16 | CASSQSPDSYEQYF | TGTGCCAGCAGCCAATCTCCGGACTCCTACGAGCAGTACTTC
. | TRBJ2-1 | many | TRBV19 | CASSWGYEQFF | TGTGCCAGTAGTTGGGGGTATGAGCAGTTCTTC
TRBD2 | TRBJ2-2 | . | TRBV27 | CASSLMLAGGRTGELFF | TGTGCCAGCAGTTTAATGCTAGCGGGAGGGCGAACCGGGGAGCTGTTTTTT
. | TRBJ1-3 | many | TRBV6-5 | CASSYAAGRQRSGNTIYF | TGTGCCAGCAGTTACGCAGCTGGGAGACAGAGGTCTGGAAACACCATATATTTT
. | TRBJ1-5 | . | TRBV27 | CASSLVSGNQPQHF | TGTGCCAGCAGTTTGGTCTCAGGCAATCAGCCCCAGCATTTT
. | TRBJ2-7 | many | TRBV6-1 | CASSEPRTLRGYEQYF | TGTGCCAGCAGTGAACCCAGGACCTTGAGGGGCTACGAGCAGTACTTC
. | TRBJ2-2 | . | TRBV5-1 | CASSLDTVANTGELFF | TGCGCCAGCAGCTTAGATACGGTAGCGAACACCGGGGAGCTGTTTTTT
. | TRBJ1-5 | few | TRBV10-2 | CASSVGGLQPQHF | TGCGCCAGCAGTGTTGGAGGGCTTCAGCCCCAGCATTTT
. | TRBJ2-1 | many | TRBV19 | CASSITSNNEQFF | TGTGCCAGTAGTATAACTAGTAACAATGAGCAGTTCTTC
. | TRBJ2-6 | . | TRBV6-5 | CASSYRNLGANVLTF | TGTGCCAGCAGTTATCGAAATTTGGGGGCCAACGTCCTGACTTTC
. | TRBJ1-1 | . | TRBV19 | CASRARDTEAFF | TGTGCCAGTAGAGCCCGCGACACTGAAGCTTTCTTT
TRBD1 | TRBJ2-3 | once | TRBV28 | CASSLSGQGISTDTQYF | TGTGCCAGCAGTCTATCGGGACAGGGCATCAGCACAGATACGCAGTATTTT
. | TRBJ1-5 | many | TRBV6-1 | CASSGAGVWDQPQHF | TGTGCCAGCAGTGGCGCAGGGGTTTGGGATCAGCCCCAGCATTTT
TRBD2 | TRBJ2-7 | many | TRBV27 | CASSSRTSGTGYEQYF | TGTGCCAGCAGTTCCAGGACTAGCGGGACAGGCTACGAGCAGTACTTC
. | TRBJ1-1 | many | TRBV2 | CATRTRGSTEAFF | TGTGCCACCCGGACCAGGGGCAGCACTGAAGCTTTCTTT
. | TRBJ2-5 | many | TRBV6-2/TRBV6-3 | CASSYQRGIQYF | TGTGCCAGCAGTTACCAGAGGGGAATCCAGTACTTC
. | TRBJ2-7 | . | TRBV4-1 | CASSRSEDSKAYEQYF | TGCGCCAGCAGCCGTAGCGAGGACAGCAAGGCCTACGAGCAGTACTTC
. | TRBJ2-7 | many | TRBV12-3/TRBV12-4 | CASSFSGLYEQYF | TGTGCCAGCAGTTTCTCGGGCCTCTACGAGCAGTACTTC
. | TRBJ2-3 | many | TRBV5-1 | CASSLRPDTQYF | TGCGCCAGCAGCTTACGACCCGATACGCAGTATTTT
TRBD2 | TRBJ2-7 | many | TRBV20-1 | CSAAEAGAARSEQYF | TGCAGTGCCGCGGAAGCGGGAGCCGCCCGGAGTGAGCAGTACTTC
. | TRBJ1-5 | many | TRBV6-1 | CASSATAFSNQPQHF | TGTGCCAGCAGTGCGACCGCCTTTAGCAATCAGCCCCAGCATTTT
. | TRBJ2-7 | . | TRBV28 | CASSLVKGGEQYF | TGTGCCAGCAGTTTAGTTAAGGGGGGAGAGCAGTACTTC
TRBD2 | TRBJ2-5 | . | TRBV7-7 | CASSLALSSGMYLEAQYF | TGTGCTAGCAGCTTAGCGCTGAGTAGCGGGATGTACCTAGAGGCCCAGTACTTC
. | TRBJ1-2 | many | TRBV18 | CASSPSQGEYGYTF | TGTGCCAGCTCACCATCGCAGGGTGAATATGGCTACACCTTC
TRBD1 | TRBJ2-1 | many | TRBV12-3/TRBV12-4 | CASSLEQGGNNEQFF | TGTGCCAGCAGTTTAGAACAGGGGGGTAACAATGAGCAGTTCTTC
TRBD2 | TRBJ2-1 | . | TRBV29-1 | CSVERLAGVGNEQFF | TGCAGCGTGGAAAGACTAGCGGGAGTAGGGAATGAGCAGTTCTTC
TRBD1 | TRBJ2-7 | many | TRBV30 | CAWAYRGPYEQYF | TGTGCCTGGGCCTACAGGGGACCCTACGAGCAGTACTTC
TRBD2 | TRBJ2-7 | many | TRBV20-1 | CSARVAGMGTYEQYF | TGCAGTGCTAGGGTAGCGGGGATGGGCACCTACGAGCAGTACTTC
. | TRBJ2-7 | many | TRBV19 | CASSDLGVSYEQYF | TGTGCCAGTAGCGACTTGGGGGTCTCCTACGAGCAGTACTTC
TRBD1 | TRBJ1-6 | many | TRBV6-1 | CASVRQGMNSPLHF | TGTGCCAGTGTACGACAGGGTATGAATTCACCCCTCCACTTT
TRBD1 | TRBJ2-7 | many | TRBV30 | CAWSVGQALPRGEQYF | TGTGCCTGGAGTGTAGGACAGGCCCTCCCCAGGGGCGAGCAGTACTTC
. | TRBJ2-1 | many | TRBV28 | CASSYLTGSQDEQFF | TGTGCCAGCAGTTATCTTACAGGGTCTCAGGATGAGCAGTTCTTC
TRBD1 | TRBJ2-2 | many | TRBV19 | CASTSPRDRGPAGELFF | TGTGCCAGTACCTCTCCCAGGGACAGGGGCCCGGCCGGGGAGCTGTTTTTT
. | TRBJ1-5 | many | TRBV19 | CASSITLREGQPQHF | TGTGCCAGTAGTATAACCTTACGGGAAGGTCAGCCCCAGCATTTT
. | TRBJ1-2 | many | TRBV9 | CASSVGVGTYGYTF | TGTGCCAGCAGCGTAGGAGTCGGAACCTATGGCTACACCTTC
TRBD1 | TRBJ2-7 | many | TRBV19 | CASSEQGAREQYF | TGTGCCAGTAGCGAACAGGGGGCGAGAGAGCAGTACTTC
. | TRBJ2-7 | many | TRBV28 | CASSQKTGSPGLYEQYF | TGTGCCAGCAGTCAAAAAACAGGGTCGCCCGGGCTTTACGAGCAGTACTTC
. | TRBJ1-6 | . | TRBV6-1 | CASRPRGQPHSPLHF | TGTGCCAGCAGGCCGAGAGGACAGCCTCATTCACCCCTCCACTTT
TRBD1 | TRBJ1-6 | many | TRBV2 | CASSDKTGGISPLHF | TGTGCCAGCAGTGACAAGACAGGGGGCATTTCACCCCTCCACTTT
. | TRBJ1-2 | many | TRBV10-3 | CAISESVGRGGGYTF | TGTGCCATCAGTGAGTCGGTCGGCAGGGGAGGAGGCTACACCTTC
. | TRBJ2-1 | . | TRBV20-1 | CSARDLGTGYNEQFF | TGCAGTGCTAGAGATCTAGGAACGGGATACAATGAGCAGTTCTTC
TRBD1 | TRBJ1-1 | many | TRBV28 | CASSFLQGANTEAFF | TGTGCCAGCAGTTTCCTACAGGGGGCGAACACTGAAGCTTTCTTT
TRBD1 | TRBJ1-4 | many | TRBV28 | CASSLRGQGWEKLFF | TGTGCCAGCAGTCTAAGGGGACAGGGTTGGGAAAAACTGTTTTTT
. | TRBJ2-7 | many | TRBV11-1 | CASRRPGSTYEQYF | TGTGCCAGCAGGAGACCGGGGTCTACCTACGAGCAGTACTTC
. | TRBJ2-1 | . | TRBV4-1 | CASSQGVGQFF | TGCGCCAGCAGCCAGGGGGTGGGGCAGTTCTTC